Listed below are T cell receptor beta chains from one sample, sequenced in a study of T-cell reconstitution after alpha-beta-depleted transplantation in children. TCRdb independently ran MiXCR on the PCR reads; one entry per CDR3 protein. The table lists 500,000 to 750,000 distinct CDR3 sequences, 13% of them singletons. The material sequenced was PBMCs, mostly from graft donor cells, taken 360 days after TCRalphabeta/CD19-depleted stem cell transplant. The receptor source for this set is a male patient under 18 who had a stem cell transplant for acute myeloid leukemia, so the T cells may come from the graft donor. Each CDR3 is given with its conserved first and last residue. A D gene is named only where the DNA matches it firmly. Expanded clones are given a class, and other clones once, few, many or no size at all.

DNA	CDR3	V	J	D	size
TGTGCCAGCAGCGCCGGGACTAGCGGGAGGGGGCAAGAGACCCAGTACTTC	CASSAGTSGRGQETQYF	TRBV11-2	TRBJ2-5	TRBD2	NA
TGCAGTGCTCCAAGCCTCCAGGGACCTAGCACCGGGGAGCTGTTTTTT	CSAPSLQGPSTGELFF	TRBV20-1	TRBJ2-2	NA	NA
TGCAGCGTCGGACAGGGGAACACTGAAGCTTTCTTT	CSVGQGNTEAFF	TRBV29-1	TRBJ1-1	TRBD1	many
TGTGCCAGCAGTAAACGTTTCTTAGCAGATACGCAGTATTTT	CASSKRFLADTQYF	TRBV28	TRBJ2-3	NA	NA
TGTGCCAGCAGTTTAGTAGGACTAGCGGGGCGAGATACGCAGTATTTT	CASSLVGLAGRDTQYF	TRBV28	TRBJ2-3	TRBD2	few
TGTGCCTACCGGACTAGCGGGGTCAATGAGCAGTTCTTC	CAYRTSGVNEQFF	TRBV10-3	TRBJ2-1	TRBD2	NA
TGTGCCAGCAGCCTACGATTGGGGGGCTCCCTTGCAGATACGCAGTATTTT	CASSLRLGGSLADTQYF	TRBV3-1	TRBJ2-3	NA	few
TGTGCCATCAGTGAAGGACTAGCGGAAGAGGTAGATGAGCAGTTCTTC	CAISEGLAEEVDEQFF	TRBV10-3	TRBJ2-1	TRBD2	NA
TGCAGTGCTAGGCGAACCGGGACAGGGAAAGAGACCCAGTACTTC	CSARRTGTGKETQYF	TRBV20-1	TRBJ2-5	TRBD1	few
TGCAGTGCTAGCCAGGGGGCCAATCCCGGGGAGCTGTTTTTT	CSASQGANPGELFF	TRBV20-1	TRBJ2-2	TRBD1	NA
TGTGCCAGCAGCTTCAGTCGACTAGCGGTGTACAATGAGCAGTTCTTC	CASSFSRLAVYNEQFF	TRBV7-9	TRBJ2-1	TRBD2	NA
TGTGCCAGCAGCGCCGGACAGTCCTTCTACGAGCAGTACTTC	CASSAGQSFYEQYF	TRBV9	TRBJ2-7	NA	NA
TGCAGCGGCCTAGTTTTAGAGACCCAGTACTTC	CSGLVLETQYF	TRBV20-1	TRBJ2-5	NA	NA
TGCAGTGCTAGAGTAGCAGATACGCAGTATTTT	CSARVADTQYF	TRBV20-1	TRBJ2-3	NA	many
TGCGCCAGCAGCTTGGCCAAGGAGCTGTTTTTT	CASSLAKELFF	TRBV5-1	TRBJ2-2	NA	NA
TGTGCCAGCAAGAGGAGGGCGGGAGTCGTTACCGGGGAGCTGTTTTTT	CASKRRAGVVTGELFF	TRBV28	TRBJ2-2	TRBD2	many
TGTGCCAGCAGCTCCCTCCCAGGGATAGGGAGCAATCAGCCCCAGCATTTT	CASSSLPGIGSNQPQHF	TRBV7-9	TRBJ1-5	NA	NA
TGCAGTTCCCGAGGCCTAAGGGGCAATGAGCAGTTCTTC	CSSRGLRGNEQFF	TRBV20-1	TRBJ2-1	NA	few
TGTGCCAGCAGACAGGAGCCCAACTATGGCTACACCTTC	CASRQEPNYGYTF	TRBV6-1	TRBJ1-2	NA	few
TGTGCCAGCAGTTTGCCCCTAGCTGGAAACACCATATATTTT	CASSLPLAGNTIYF	TRBV12-3/TRBV12-4	TRBJ1-3	NA	NA
TGTGCCATCGGCGGTCTTACCGGGGAGCTGTTTTTT	CAIGGLTGELFF	TRBV10-3	TRBJ2-2	NA	few
TGTGCCAGCAGCTTCCCGGATTACACAGATACGCAGTATTTT	CASSFPDYTDTQYF	TRBV7-6	TRBJ2-3	NA	NA
TGTGCCAGCAGCGGAAGGGACCGTGGCTATGGCTACACCTTC	CASSGRDRGYGYTF	TRBV7-8	TRBJ1-2	NA	few
TGCAGTGCTTCCGGGACTAGCGGGCCCGCCTCCTACGAGCAGTACTTC	CSASGTSGPASYEQYF	TRBV20-1	TRBJ2-7	TRBD2	NA
TGTGCCAGCAGTTTACTGGAGAGGTACACAGATACGCAGTATTTT	CASSLLERYTDTQYF	TRBV28	TRBJ2-3	NA	many
TGTGCCAGCAGCAAAACCCCCTTCCAAACCTACACAGATACGCAGTATTTT	CASSKTPFQTYTDTQYF	TRBV21-1	TRBJ2-3	NA	few
TGTGCCAGCAGTCAACAGGGGGGAAAGAACGAGCAGTACTTC	CASSQQGGKNEQYF	TRBV28	TRBJ2-7	TRBD1	many
TGTGCCAGCAGTTCTGACTGGGCCTCCTACGAGCAGTACTTC	CASSSDWASYEQYF	TRBV12-3/TRBV12-4	TRBJ2-7	NA	many
TGCAGCGTCGGTACAGGGGTAGAGACCCAGTACTTC	CSVGTGVETQYF	TRBV29-1	TRBJ2-5	TRBD1	many
TGTGCCAGCAGCTTGGTCTTAGGCACTAGGGCCGGGGAGCTGTTTTTT	CASSLVLGTRAGELFF	TRBV7-6	TRBJ2-2	NA	NA
TGTGCCAGCAGTACTCTAGCGGGAGGGCGTAATGAGCAGTTCTTC	CASSTLAGGRNEQFF	TRBV6-5	TRBJ2-1	TRBD2	NA
TGCAGTGCGCGGAAGGAGATACAAGAGACCCAGTACTTC	CSARKEIQETQYF	TRBV20-1	TRBJ2-5	NA	many
TGCGCCAGCAGCCAAGAGTTCGGCCGTTCAGAGACCCAGTACTTC	CASSQEFGRSETQYF	TRBV4-3	TRBJ2-5	NA	NA
TGCAGTGCTAGGTATGGACTAGCGTCCTACGAGCAGTACTTC	CSARYGLASYEQYF	TRBV20-1	TRBJ2-7	TRBD2	NA
TGTGCCAGCAGCTACATTGGACTATTCACAGATACGCAGTATTTT	CASSYIGLFTDTQYF	TRBV5-5	TRBJ2-3	NA	NA
TGTGCCAGCAGCGCACGCACCCAACAACTAGCGGGGAGCTCCTACAATGAGCAGTTCTTC	CASSARTQQLAGSSYNEQFF	TRBV9	TRBJ2-1	TRBD2	NA
TGCAGCGTTGATCCAGGGGGCCTGTCAGATACGCAGTATTTT	CSVDPGGLSDTQYF	TRBV29-1	TRBJ2-3	TRBD1	many
TGTGCCAGCAGCTTCCGGGACTTACCTACCTACAATGAGCAGTTCTTC	CASSFRDLPTYNEQFF	TRBV27	TRBJ2-1	NA	NA
TGTGCCAGCAGCCACCTAAGGGGCGAGGACTACGAGCAGTACTTC	CASSHLRGEDYEQYF	TRBV7-6	TRBJ2-7	NA	NA
TGTGCCAGCAGCCAAGATTCTGAGTACACCGGGGAGCTGTTTTTT	CASSQDSEYTGELFF	TRBV3-1	TRBJ2-2	NA	NA
TGTGCCAGCAGTTTCACGGGGGAGGAAGCTTTCTTT	CASSFTGEEAFF	TRBV28	TRBJ1-1	NA	NA
TGTGCCAGCAGTATTCGGAACAGGGGCCAGAACCAAGAGACCCAGTACTTC	CASSIRNRGQNQETQYF	TRBV28	TRBJ2-5	TRBD1	few
TGTGCCAGCACCCAAACCTACAATGAGCAGTTCTTC	CASTQTYNEQFF	TRBV11-2	TRBJ2-1	NA	few
TGCAGCGTTGGCCCCTACTCGGGGACAGGGCCGTTCTACGAGCAGTACTTC	CSVGPYSGTGPFYEQYF	TRBV29-1	TRBJ2-7	TRBD1	NA
TGTGCCAGCAGTTTATTTTCCGGGGCCCACGGGACCCAGTACTTC	CASSLFSGAHGTQYF	TRBV28	TRBJ2-5	NA	many
TGTGCCAGCAGCCGGTTCAGGGTTGGCTATGGCTACACCTTC	CASSRFRVGYGYTF	TRBV6-1	TRBJ1-2	NA	few
TGTGCCAGCAGTTTCGAGCTAGATACGCAGTATTTT	CASSFELDTQYF	TRBV28	TRBJ2-3	NA	NA
TGTGCCAGCAGTTTAATCGGACTAGCGGGAGGGACCCAGTACTTC	CASSLIGLAGGTQYF	TRBV27	TRBJ2-5	TRBD2	NA
TGTGCCAGCAGTTTGGGGCGAGCAAACGAGCAGTACTTC	CASSLGRANEQYF	TRBV27	TRBJ2-7	NA	NA
TGCGCCAGCAGCCAAGATCAAGGACAGGGGGCCTACGAGCAGTACTTC	CASSQDQGQGAYEQYF	TRBV4-3	TRBJ2-7	TRBD1	NA
TGTGCCAGCAGCCTAGCGCGTGAGCAGTTCTTC	CASSLAREQFF	TRBV12-3/TRBV12-4	TRBJ2-1	NA	few
TGTGCCAGCAGCTTAGAGAAGAAGACCTACAATGAGCAGTTCTTC	CASSLEKKTYNEQFF	TRBV7-8	TRBJ2-1	NA	few
TGCGCCAGCAGCTTCCGGCCTAGCGGGCTCACAGATACGCAGTATTTT	CASSFRPSGLTDTQYF	TRBV5-1	TRBJ2-3	TRBD2	many
TGCGCCAGCAGCCAAGAAGGGGGAGGGGCCAACGTCCTGACTTTC	CASSQEGGGANVLTF	TRBV4-3	TRBJ2-6	NA	NA